The rows below give T cell receptor beta chains drawn from one sample of a study of blood T cell repertoires in COVID-19. Libraries were prepared by immunoSEQ multiplex PCR; TCRdb keeps only in-frame clonotypes and omits some of them. The sample lists 200,000 to 250,000 clones; approximately 83% were seen once. What was sequenced was peripheral blood. These TCRs come from a woman in her twenties or thirties who had recovered from COVID-19. Both conserved end residues are part of each CDR3. The order of the fields is D gene, clone size, J gene, V gene, CDR3 DNA, CDR3 protein. D genes are given only for firm matches. Where a row states a size, it is once, few, many or the class of an expanded clone; other rows omit it.

>TRBD2|-|TRBJ2-1|TRBV7-6
TGTGCCAGCAGCTTTGGGCGGGAGGTCAATGAGCAGTTCTTC
CASSFGREVNEQFF
>TRBD1|-|TRBJ1-5|TRBV9
TGTGCCAGCAGCGCCTGGGACAGGGAAAATCAGCCCCAGCATTTT
CASSAWDRENQPQHF
>TRBD2|-|TRBJ2-2|TRBV9
TGTGCCAGCAGCCCGGGTGGGCGGGAGACCGGGGAGCTGTTTTTT
CASSPGGRETGELFF
>-|-|TRBJ2-1|TRBV27
TGTGCCAGCAGCCCCCGAGCATATGGCAATGAGCAGTTCTTC
CASSPRAYGNEQFF
>TRBD1|-|TRBJ1-1|TRBV30
TGTGCCTGGAGTGGAGGGACAGGGAGGGAGAACACTGAAGCTTTCTTT
CAWSGGTGRENTEAFF
>-|-|TRBJ2-1|TRBV5-5
TGTGCCAGCAGCTTGGGGGACTCCCTTTCATATGAGCAGTTCTTC
CASSLGDSLSYEQFF
>TRBD1|-|TRBJ1-1|TRBV20-1
TGCAGTGCTAGTTATCAGGGGGTGAACACTGAAGCTTTCTTT
CSASYQGVNTEAFF
>TRBD1|once|TRBJ2-1|TRBV19
TGTGCCAGTAGTCCCTCCGGGACAGGTTCCAATGAGCAGTTCTTC
CASSPSGTGSNEQFF
>-|-|TRBJ1-1|TRBV29-1
TGCAGCGTTGATCGGGAGAACACTGAAGCTTTCTTT
CSVDRENTEAFF
>-|-|TRBJ1-3|TRBV7-9
TGTGCCAGCAGACCCACCAGGGGTTCTGGAAACACCATATATTTT
CASRPTRGSGNTIYF
>TRBD1|-|TRBJ2-2|TRBV24-1
TGTGCCACCAGTGAGTTGGACAGGGCCCGTGACACCGGGGAGCTGTTTTTT
CATSELDRARDTGELFF
>-|-|TRBJ2-4|TRBV15
TGTGCCACCAGCAGAGATAAGGGGATAAACATTCAGTACTTC
CATSRDKGINIQYF
>TRBD2|-|TRBJ2-1|TRBV28
TGTGCCAGCACCCCATGGCCTAGCGGGAGGTACAATGAGCAGTTCTTC
CASTPWPSGRYNEQFF
>-|-|TRBJ1-4|TRBV3-1/TRBV3-2
TGTGCCAGCAGAGACTACAGTTACAAACTGTTTTTT
CASRDYSYKLFF
>TRBD2|once|TRBJ2-5|TRBV9
TGTGCCAGCAGCGGAGGGACTAGCGAAGAGACCCAGTACTTC
CASSGGTSEETQYF
>-|-|TRBJ2-1|TRBV6-5
TGTGCCAGCAGGCAACAGAGATACAATGAGCAGTTCTTC
CASRQQRYNEQFF
>-|-|TRBJ1-4|TRBV19
TGTGCCAGTAGTATCGTTCCAGGGGAGGGCGAAAAACTGTTTTTT
CASSIVPGEGEKLFF
>TRBD1|-|TRBJ1-1|TRBV5-6
TGTGCCAGCAGCTTGAGGTGGAGCCCGGGACAGGGTGACACTGAAGCTTTCTTT
CASSLRWSPGQGDTEAFF
>-|-|TRBJ1-5|TRBV6-5
TGTGCCAGCAGTTCCGAGGTATCCAATCAGCCCCAGCATTTT
CASSSEVSNQPQHF
>TRBD2|-|TRBJ2-1|TRBV3-1/TRBV3-2
TGTGCCAGCAGCCAACCCGGGACTAGCGTGGACAATGAGCAGTTCTTC
CASSQPGTSVDNEQFF
>-|-|TRBJ2-7|TRBV9
TGTGCCAGCAGCGTATCAGCGGAGGCCTACGAGCAGTACTTC
CASSVSAEAYEQYF
>TRBD1|-|TRBJ1-5|TRBV5-4
TGTGCCAGCAGCTTGGGACAGGGTGATCAGCCCCAGCATTTT
CASSLGQGDQPQHF
>TRBD1|-|TRBJ2-5|TRBV11-2
TGTGCCAGCAGTCGCGACAGGGGGGATTACGAGACCCAGTACTTC
CASSRDRGDYETQYF
>-|-|TRBJ1-5|TRBV10-3
TGTGCCATCAGTGATCCCGGTCAGCCCCAGCATTTT
CAISDPGQPQHF
>-|-|TRBJ2-7|TRBV30
TGTGCCTGGAGTGCAGGAGGGGCGCAGTACTTC
CAWSAGGAQYF
>TRBD1|-|TRBJ2-2|TRBV19
TGTGCCAGTAGTATTGACAGGGGCCCTTCGAACACCGGGGAGCTGTTTTTT
CASSIDRGPSNTGELFF
>-|-|TRBJ2-7|TRBV19
TGTGCCACGAAAGGAGGAATCTACGAGCAGTACTTC
CATKGGIYEQYF
>TRBD1|-|TRBJ2-1|TRBV28
TGTGCCAGCAGTCCTACAGGGGGCATCAACAATGAGCAGTTCTTC
CASSPTGGINNEQFF
>-|-|TRBJ2-7|TRBV27
TGTGCCAGCAGTTTCTTAGGACAGACTGGTGAGCAGTACTTC
CASSFLGQTGEQYF
>-|-|TRBJ2-1|TRBV27
TGTGCCAGCAGTCCCCAGGGGTTTTCCTACAATGAGCAGTTCTTC
CASSPQGFSYNEQFF
>TRBD2|-|TRBJ2-3|TRBV9
TGTGCCAGCAGCGCACAGCGGGAGAGCACAGATACGCAGTATTTT
CASSAQRESTDTQYF
>TRBD1|-|TRBJ1-3|TRBV30
TGTGCCTGGAGTGTACAGGGGTCTGGAAACACCATATATTTT
CAWSVQGSGNTIYF
>-|-|TRBJ1-1|TRBV19
TGTGCCAGTAGTATGGATACAGCGAACACTGAAGCTTTCTTT
CASSMDTANTEAFF
>TRBD1|-|TRBJ1-1|TRBV29-1
TGCAGCCCATCACTACAGGGGGGAACTGAAGCTTTCTTT
CSPSLQGGTEAFF
>TRBD2|-|TRBJ2-5|TRBV6-5
TGTGCCAGCAGCCCGGCCGGGGGAGGGCGAGAGACCCAGTACTTC
CASSPAGGGRETQYF
>-|-|TRBJ1-1|TRBV7-9
TGTGCCAGCAGCTTAGGAGCAGGGAATGAAGCTTTCTTT
CASSLGAGNEAFF
>TRBD1|-|TRBJ2-7|TRBV5-1
TGCGCCAGCAGCTTGGGATCCACGGCACAGGGGAGCTCCTACGAGCAGTACTTC
CASSLGSTAQGSSYEQYF
>-|-|TRBJ1-3|TRBV5-1
TGCGCCAGCAGCTCCCAAAACAGGCGTGCCTCTGGAAACACCATATATTTT
CASSSQNRRASGNTIYF
>TRBD2|-|TRBJ2-3|TRBV18
TGTGCCAGCTCGGACTCGCTAGCGGGAGGGCCGGGGGATACGCAGTATTTT
CASSDSLAGGPGDTQYF